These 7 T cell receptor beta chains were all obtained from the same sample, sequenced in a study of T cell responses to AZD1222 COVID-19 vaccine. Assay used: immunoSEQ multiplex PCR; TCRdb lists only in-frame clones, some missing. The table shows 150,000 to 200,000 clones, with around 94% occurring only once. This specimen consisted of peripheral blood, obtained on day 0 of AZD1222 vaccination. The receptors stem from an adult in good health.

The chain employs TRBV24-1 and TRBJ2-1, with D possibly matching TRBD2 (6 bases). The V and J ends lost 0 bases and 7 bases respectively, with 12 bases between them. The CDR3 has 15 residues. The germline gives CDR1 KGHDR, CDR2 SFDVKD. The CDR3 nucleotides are TGTGCCACCAGTGATTTGGGGGGGTCCGAGAATGAGCAGTTCTTC. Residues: CATSDLGGSENEQFF.

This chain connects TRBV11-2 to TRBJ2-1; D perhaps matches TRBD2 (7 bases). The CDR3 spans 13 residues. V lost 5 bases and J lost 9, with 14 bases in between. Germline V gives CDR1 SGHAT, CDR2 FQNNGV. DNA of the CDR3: TGTGCCAGCAGCCCTACAGGGAGGGGTGAGCAGTTCTTC. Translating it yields CASSPTGRGEQFF.

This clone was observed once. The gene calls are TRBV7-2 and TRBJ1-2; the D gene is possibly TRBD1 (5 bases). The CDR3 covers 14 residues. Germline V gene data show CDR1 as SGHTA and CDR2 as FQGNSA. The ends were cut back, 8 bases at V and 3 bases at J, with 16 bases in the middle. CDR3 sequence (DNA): TGTGCCAGCGGAGAAAGGGGAGTCTACTATGGCTACACCTTC. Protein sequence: CASGERGVYYGYTF.

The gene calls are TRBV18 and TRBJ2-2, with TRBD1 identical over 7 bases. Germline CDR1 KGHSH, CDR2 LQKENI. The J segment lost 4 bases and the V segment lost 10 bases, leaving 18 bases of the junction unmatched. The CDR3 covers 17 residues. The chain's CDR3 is CATRRRTGAASTGELFF. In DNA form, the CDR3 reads TGTGCCACCAGGAGGAGGACAGGTGCAGCTAGCACCGGGGAGCTGTTTTTT. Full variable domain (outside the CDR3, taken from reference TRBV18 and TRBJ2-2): NAGVMQNPRHLVRRRGQEARLRCSPMKGHSHVYWYRQLPEEGLKFMVYLQKENIIDESGMPKERFSAEFPKEGPSILRIQQVVRGDSAAYFCATRRRTGAASTGELFFGEGSRLTVL.

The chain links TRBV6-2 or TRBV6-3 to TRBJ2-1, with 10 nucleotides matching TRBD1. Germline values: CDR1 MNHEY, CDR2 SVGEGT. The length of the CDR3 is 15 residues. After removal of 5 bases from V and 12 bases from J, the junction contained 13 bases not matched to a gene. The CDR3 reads CASSKEMTGGLGQFF. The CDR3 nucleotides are TGTGCCAGCAGTAAGGAGATGACAGGGGGCTTAGGGCAGTTCTTC.

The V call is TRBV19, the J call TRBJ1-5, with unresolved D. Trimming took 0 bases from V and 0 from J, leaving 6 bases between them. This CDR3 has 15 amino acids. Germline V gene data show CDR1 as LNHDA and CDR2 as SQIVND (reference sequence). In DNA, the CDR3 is TGTGCCAGTAGTATAGAGGGAAATAGCAATCAGCCCCAGCATTTT. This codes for CASSIEGNSNQPQHF.

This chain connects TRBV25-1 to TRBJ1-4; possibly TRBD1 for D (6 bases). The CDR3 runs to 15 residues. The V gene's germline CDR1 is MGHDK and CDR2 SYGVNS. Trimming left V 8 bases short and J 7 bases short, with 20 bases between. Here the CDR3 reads CASADSTGWIEKLFF. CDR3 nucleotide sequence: TGTGCCAGCGCTGACTCCACAGGGTGGATTGAAAAACTGTTTTTT. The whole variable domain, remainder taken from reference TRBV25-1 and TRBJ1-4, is EADIYQTPRYLVIGTGKKITLECSQTMGHDKMYWYQQDPGMELHLIHYSYGVNSTEKGDLSSESTVSRIRTEHFPLTLESARPSHTSQYLCASADSTGWIEKLFFGSGTQLSVL.